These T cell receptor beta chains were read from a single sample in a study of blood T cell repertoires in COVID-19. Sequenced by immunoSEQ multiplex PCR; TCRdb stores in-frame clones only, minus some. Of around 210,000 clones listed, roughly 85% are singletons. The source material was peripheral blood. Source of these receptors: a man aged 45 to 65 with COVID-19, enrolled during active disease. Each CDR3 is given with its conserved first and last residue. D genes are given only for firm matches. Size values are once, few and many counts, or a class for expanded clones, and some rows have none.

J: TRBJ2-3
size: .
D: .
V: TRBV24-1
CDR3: CATSDLAVAGSQTDTQYF
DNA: TGTGCCACCAGTGATTTGGCGGTTGCGGGCAGTCAAACAGATACGCAGTATTTT

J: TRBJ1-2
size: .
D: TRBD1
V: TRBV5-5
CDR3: CASSFDGQGLYGYTF
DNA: TGTGCCAGCAGCTTTGACGGACAGGGCCTTTATGGCTACACCTTC

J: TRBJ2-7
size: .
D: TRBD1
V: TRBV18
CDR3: CASSPWGQALTYEQYF
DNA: TGTGCCAGCTCACCGTGGGGACAGGCCTTAACCTACGAGCAGTACTTC

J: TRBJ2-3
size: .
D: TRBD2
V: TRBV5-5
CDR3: CASSVWTSGADTQYF
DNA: TGTGCCAGCAGCGTTTGGACTAGCGGGGCAGATACGCAGTATTTT

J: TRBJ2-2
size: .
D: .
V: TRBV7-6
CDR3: CASSLGGPGRTGELFF
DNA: TGTGCCAGCAGCTTAGGGGGGCCGGGGCGGACCGGGGAGCTGTTTTTT

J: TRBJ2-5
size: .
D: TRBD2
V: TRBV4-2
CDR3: CASSQDSGGLGTQYF
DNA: TGTGCCAGCAGCCAAGATTCGGGGGGGCTCGGGACCCAGTACTTC

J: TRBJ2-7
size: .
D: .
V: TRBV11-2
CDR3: CASSSEGLTTPYEQYF
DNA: TGTGCCAGCAGCTCTGAGGGTTTGACTACTCCCTACGAGCAGTACTTC

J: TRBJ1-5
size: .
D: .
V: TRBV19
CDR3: CASSIEYSSHQPQHF
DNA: TGTGCCAGTAGTATAGAATACAGTTCTCATCAGCCCCAGCATTTT

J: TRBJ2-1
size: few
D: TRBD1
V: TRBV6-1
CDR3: CASSDGTGVYNEQFF
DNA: TGTGCCAGCAGTGATGGGACAGGAGTTTACAATGAGCAGTTCTTC

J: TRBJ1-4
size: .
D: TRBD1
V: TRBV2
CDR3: CASSETATRGQGLIF
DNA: TGTGCCAGCAGCGAAACTGCGACTCGCGGACAGGGATTGATTTTT

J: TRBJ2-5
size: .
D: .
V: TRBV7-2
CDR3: CASSHFGRGETQYF
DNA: TGTGCCAGCAGCCATTTCGGCCGAGGGGAGACCCAGTACTTC

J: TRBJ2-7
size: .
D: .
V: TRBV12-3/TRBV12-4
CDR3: CASSRLVNNEQYF
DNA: TGTGCCAGCAGCAGACTAGTGAACAACGAGCAGTACTTC

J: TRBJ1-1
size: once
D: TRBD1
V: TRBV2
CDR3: CASNLQGLLTSTEAFF
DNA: TGTGCCAGCAACCTACAGGGGCTATTAACCAGCACTGAAGCTTTCTTT

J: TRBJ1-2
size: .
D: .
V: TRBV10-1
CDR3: CASRTDGGYTF
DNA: TGCGCCAGCAGGACTGACGGTGGCTACACCTTC

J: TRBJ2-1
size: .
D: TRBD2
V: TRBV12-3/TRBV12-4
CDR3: CASSLLAGHEQFF
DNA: TGTGCCAGCAGTTTATTAGCGGGTCATGAGCAGTTCTTC

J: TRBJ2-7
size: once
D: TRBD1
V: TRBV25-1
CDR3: CASSTKTGPSYEQYF
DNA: TGTGCCAGCAGTACCAAGACAGGGCCCTCCTACGAGCAGTACTTC

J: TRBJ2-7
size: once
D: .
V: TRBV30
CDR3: CAWSRTEKEQYF
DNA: TGTGCCTGGAGTAGGACAGAGAAAGAGCAGTACTTC

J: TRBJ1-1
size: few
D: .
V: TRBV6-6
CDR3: CASSYSHSEAFF
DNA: TGTGCCAGCAGTTACTCGCATAGTGAAGCTTTCTTT

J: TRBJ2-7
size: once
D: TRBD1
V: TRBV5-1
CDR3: CASSLEGGLSYEQYF
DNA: TGCGCCAGCAGCTTGGAAGGGGGCCTCTCCTACGAGCAGTACTTC

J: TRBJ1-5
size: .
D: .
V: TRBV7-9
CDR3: CASGQLGQPQHF
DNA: TGTGCCAGCGGGCAGTTGGGTCAGCCCCAGCATTTT

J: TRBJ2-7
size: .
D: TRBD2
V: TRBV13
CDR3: CASSLEPGLAGGNPYEQYF
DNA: TGTGCCAGCAGCTTAGAGCCAGGACTAGCGGGGGGGAACCCCTACGAGCAGTACTTC

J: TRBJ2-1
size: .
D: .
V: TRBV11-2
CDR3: CASSLRLSSDPYNEQFF
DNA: TGTGCCAGCAGCTTACGACTCTCTAGCGATCCCTACAATGAGCAGTTCTTC

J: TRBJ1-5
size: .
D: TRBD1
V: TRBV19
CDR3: CASSLGQTNQPQHF
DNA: TGTGCCAGTAGTTTGGGACAGACCAATCAGCCCCAGCATTTT

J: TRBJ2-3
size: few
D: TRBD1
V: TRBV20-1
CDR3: CSASRQGGSTDTQYF
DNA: TGCAGTGCTAGTAGACAGGGTGGAAGCACAGATACGCAGTATTTT

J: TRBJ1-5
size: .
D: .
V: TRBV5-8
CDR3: CASSLRGTAHQPQHF
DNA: TGTGCCAGCAGCCTGAGGGGGACGGCTCATCAGCCCCAGCATTTT

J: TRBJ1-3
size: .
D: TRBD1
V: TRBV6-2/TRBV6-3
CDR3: CASSYLGQGAPGNTIYF
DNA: TGTGCCAGCAGTTACCTGGGACAGGGGGCGCCTGGAAACACCATATATTTT

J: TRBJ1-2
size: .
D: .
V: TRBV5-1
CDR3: CASSLEYQGHGYTF
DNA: TGCGCCAGCAGCTTGGAATATCAGGGGCATGGCTACACCTTC

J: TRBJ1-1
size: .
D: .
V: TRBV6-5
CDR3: CASSLRGGWDTEAFF
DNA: TGTGCCAGCTCTTTAAGGGGGGGCTGGGACACTGAAGCTTTCTTT

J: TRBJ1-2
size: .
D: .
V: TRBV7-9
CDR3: CASSLGKGDGYTF
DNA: TGTGCCAGCAGCTTGGGGAAAGGGGATGGCTACACCTTC

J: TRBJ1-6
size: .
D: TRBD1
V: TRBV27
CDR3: CASSLGTGLNSPLHF
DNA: TGTGCCAGCAGTTTAGGGACAGGGTTGAATTCACCCCTCCACTTT

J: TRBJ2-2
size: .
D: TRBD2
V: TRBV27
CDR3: CASSFRLAATGFGELFF
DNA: TGTGCCAGCAGTTTCCGACTAGCGGCGACGGGGTTCGGGGAGCTGTTTTTT

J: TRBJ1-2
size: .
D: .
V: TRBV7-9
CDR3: CASSLARGDYGYTF
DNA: TGTGCCAGCAGCTTAGCCAGGGGAGACTATGGCTACACCTTC

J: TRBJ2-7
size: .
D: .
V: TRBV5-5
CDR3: CASSLAADYEQYF
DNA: TGTGCCAGCAGCTTGGCGGCGGACTACGAGCAGTACTTC

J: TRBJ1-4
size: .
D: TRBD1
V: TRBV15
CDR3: CATSRGTWGQGNEKLFF
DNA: TGTGCCACCAGCAGAGGAACATGGGGACAGGGAAATGAAAAACTGTTTTTT

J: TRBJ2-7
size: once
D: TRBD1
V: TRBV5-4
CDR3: CASSHPGTDSYEQYF
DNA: TGTGCCAGCAGCCACCCCGGGACAGACTCGTACGAGCAGTACTTC

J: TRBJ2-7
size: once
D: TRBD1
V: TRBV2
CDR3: CARSPGTGSHEQYF
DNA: TGTGCCAGAAGTCCCGGGACAGGGTCCCACGAGCAGTACTTC

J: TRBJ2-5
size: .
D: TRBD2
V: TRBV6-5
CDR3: CASAGGEGRETQYF
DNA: TGTGCCAGCGCTGGAGGGGAGGGGCGTGAGACCCAGTACTTC

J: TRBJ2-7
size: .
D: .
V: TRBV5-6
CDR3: CASSLYTVSGEQYF
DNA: TGTGCCAGCAGCTTGTATACGGTCTCCGGCGAGCAGTACTTC

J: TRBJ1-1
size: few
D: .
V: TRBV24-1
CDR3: CATSGTGGGEAFF
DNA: TGTGCCACCAGTGGTACGGGGGGCGGTGAAGCTTTCTTT

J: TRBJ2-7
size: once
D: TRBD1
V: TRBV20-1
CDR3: CSASLSFGTGGGEQYF
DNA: TGCAGTGCTAGTCTTTCTTTCGGGACAGGGGGCGGCGAGCAGTACTTC

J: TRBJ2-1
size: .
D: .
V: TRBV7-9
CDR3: CASTRPGSMGPGSSYNEQFF
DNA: TGTGCCAGCACCCGCCCCGGGAGTATGGGACCTGGGAGCTCCTACAATGAGCAGTTCTTC

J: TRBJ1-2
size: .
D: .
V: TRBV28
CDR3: CASSQVGYTF
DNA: TGTGCCAGTTCTCAGGTTGGCTACACCTTC

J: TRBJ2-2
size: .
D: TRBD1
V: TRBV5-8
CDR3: CASTPRGLGTGELFF
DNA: TGTGCCAGCACCCCAAGGGGGCTTGGCACCGGGGAGCTGTTTTTT

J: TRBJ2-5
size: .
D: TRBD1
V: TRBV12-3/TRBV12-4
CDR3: CASSPQGAKYF
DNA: TGTGCCAGCAGTCCACAGGGGGCCAAGTACTTC

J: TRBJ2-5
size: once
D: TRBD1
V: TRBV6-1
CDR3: CASSEGETGGETQYF
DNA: TGTGCCAGCAGTGAAGGGGAGACAGGGGGCGAGACCCAGTACTTC

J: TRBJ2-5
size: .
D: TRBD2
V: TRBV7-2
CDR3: CASSLGGPGTREETQYF
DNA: TGTGCCAGCAGCTTAGGGGGCCCTGGGACTAGAGAAGAGACCCAGTACTTC

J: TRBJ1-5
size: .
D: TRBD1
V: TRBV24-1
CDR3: CATSRTGMQPQHF
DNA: TGTGCCACCAGCCGGACAGGGATGCAGCCCCAGCATTTT

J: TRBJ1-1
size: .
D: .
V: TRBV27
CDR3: CASSPPGLRYTEAFF
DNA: TGTGCCAGCAGTCCCCCCGGGTTGCGGTACACTGAAGCTTTCTTT

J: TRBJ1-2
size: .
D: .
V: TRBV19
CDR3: CARTGGYTF
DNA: TGTGCCAGGACAGGCGGCTACACCTTC

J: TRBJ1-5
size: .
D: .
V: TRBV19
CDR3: CASPPGQKNQPQHF
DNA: TGTGCCAGCCCACCCGGACAGAAAAATCAGCCCCAGCATTTT

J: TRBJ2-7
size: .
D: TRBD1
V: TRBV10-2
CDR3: CASSELGQGASYEQYF
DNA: TGCGCCAGCAGTGAGTTGGGACAGGGGGCGTCCTACGAGCAGTACTTC

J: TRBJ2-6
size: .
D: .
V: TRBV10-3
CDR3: CAISFAYSGANVLTF
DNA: TGTGCCATCAGTTTTGCCTACTCTGGGGCCAACGTCCTGACTTTC

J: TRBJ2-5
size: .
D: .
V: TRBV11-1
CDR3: CASSLRGRDFGETQYF
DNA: TGTGCCAGCAGCTTAAGGGGGAGGGATTTCGGCGAGACCCAGTACTTC

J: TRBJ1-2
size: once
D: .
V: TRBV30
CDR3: CAWIQGRGYTF
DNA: TGTGCCTGGATTCAGGGTCGGGGCTACACCTTC

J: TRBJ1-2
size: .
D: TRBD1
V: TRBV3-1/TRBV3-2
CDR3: CASSTRDRDGYTF
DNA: TGTGCCAGCAGCACCCGGGACAGGGATGGCTACACCTTC

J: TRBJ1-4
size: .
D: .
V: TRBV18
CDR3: CASSPGGSVEKLFF
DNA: TGTGCCAGCTCACCAGGAGGGTCAGTTGAAAAACTGTTTTTT

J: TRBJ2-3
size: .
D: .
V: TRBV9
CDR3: CASGSQVRDTQYF
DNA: TGTGCCAGCGGGTCTCAGGTCAGGGATACGCAGTATTTT

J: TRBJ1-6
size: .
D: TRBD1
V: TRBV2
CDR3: CASSVDRVGLAPLHF
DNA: TGTGCCAGCAGCGTCGACAGGGTTGGATTAGCACCCCTCCACTTT

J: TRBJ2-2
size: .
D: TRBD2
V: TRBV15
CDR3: CATSRGAPGLADTGELFF
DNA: TGTGCCACCAGCAGAGGGGCCCCGGGACTAGCGGACACCGGGGAGCTGTTTTTT